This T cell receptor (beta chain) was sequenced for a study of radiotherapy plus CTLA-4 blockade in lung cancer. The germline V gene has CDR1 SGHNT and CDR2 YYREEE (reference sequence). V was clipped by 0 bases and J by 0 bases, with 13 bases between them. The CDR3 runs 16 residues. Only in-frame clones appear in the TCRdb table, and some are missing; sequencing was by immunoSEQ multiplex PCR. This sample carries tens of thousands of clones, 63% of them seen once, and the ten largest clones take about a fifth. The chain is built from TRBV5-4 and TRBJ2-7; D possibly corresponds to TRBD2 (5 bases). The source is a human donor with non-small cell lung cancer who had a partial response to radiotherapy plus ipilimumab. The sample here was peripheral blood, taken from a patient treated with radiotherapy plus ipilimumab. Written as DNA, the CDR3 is TGTGCCAGCAGCTTGGCCGAGGGATCTTACTCCTACGAGCAGTACTTC. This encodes CASSLAEGSYSYEQYF.